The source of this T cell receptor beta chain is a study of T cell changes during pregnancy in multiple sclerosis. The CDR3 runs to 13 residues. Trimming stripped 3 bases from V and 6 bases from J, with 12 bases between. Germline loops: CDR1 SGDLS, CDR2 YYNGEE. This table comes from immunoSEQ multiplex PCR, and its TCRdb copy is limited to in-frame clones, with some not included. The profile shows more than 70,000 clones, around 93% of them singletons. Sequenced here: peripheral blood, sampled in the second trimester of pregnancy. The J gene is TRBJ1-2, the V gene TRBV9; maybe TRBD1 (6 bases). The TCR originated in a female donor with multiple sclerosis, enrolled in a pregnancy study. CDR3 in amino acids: CASSEQGRDGYTF. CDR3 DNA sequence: TGTGCCAGCAGCGAACAGGGACGAGATGGCTACACCTTC.